A selection of T cell receptor beta chains follows, all from one sample in a study of Ad26.COV2.S vaccination and SARS-CoV-2 variants. Generated by immunoSEQ multiplex PCR, the TCRdb table keeps only in-frame clones and is missing some. The profile shows about 480,000 clones, 87% of them singletons. The input for sequencing was peripheral blood, taken in a trial of Ad26.COV2.S vaccine versus placebo. The source is a person aged 18-65 years who received the Ad26.COV2.S COVID-19 vaccine or a placebo. The CDR3 runs from the conserved cysteine through the conserved F or W. The D gene is left open where the match is weak. A row's size may be missing; if present it is once, few, many or a size class.

v_gene	len	d_gene	abundance	j_gene	CDR3aa	CDR3nt
TRBV6-2/TRBV6-3	14	NA	once	TRBJ2-2	CASSYPIITGELFF	TGTGCCAGCAGTTACCCCATTATCACCGGGGAGCTGTTTTTT
TRBV6-2/TRBV6-3	14	NA	NA	TRBJ1-1	CASSYVGLSTEAFF	TGTGCCAGCAGTTACGTCGGATTGAGCACTGAAGCTTTCTTT
TRBV7-9	17	NA	once	TRBJ1-2	CASSLVISVWIEYGYTF	TGTGCCAGCAGCTTAGTTATTTCGGTGTGGATAGAGTATGGCTACACCTTC
TRBV5-4	15	TRBD2	NA	TRBJ2-1	CASSFIAGGLDEQFF	TGTGCCAGCAGCTTCATAGCGGGAGGGCTGGATGAGCAGTTCTTC
TRBV4-2	14	NA	once	TRBJ1-5	CASSQDTGRQPQHF	TGTGCCAGCAGCCAAGATACAGGCAGGCAGCCCCAGCATTTT
TRBV19	14	NA	NA	TRBJ2-1	CASSMTQGGNEQFF	TGTGCCAGTAGTATGACCCAGGGGGGCAATGAGCAGTTCTTC
TRBV5-4	12	NA	NA	TRBJ1-2	CASSVDSYGYTF	TGTGCCAGCAGCGTGGACAGTTATGGCTACACCTTC
TRBV11-2	12	NA	NA	TRBJ2-7	CASSLVGRAQYF	TGTGCCAGCAGCTTAGTGGGTCGGGCGCAGTACTTC
TRBV19	14	TRBD1	NA	TRBJ2-1	CASRQGGLINEQFF	TGTGCCAGTCGACAAGGGGGCCTAATCAATGAGCAGTTCTTC
TRBV6-2/TRBV6-3	17	NA	NA	TRBJ2-7	CASSQAVLNWGTYEQYF	TGTGCCAGCAGTCAGGCTGTCCTTAATTGGGGGACTTACGAGCAGTACTTC
TRBV6-2/TRBV6-3	12	NA	NA	TRBJ2-1	CASSSEFGEQFF	TGTGCCAGCAGTTCAGAGTTCGGTGAGCAGTTCTTC
TRBV6-1	12	NA	NA	TRBJ2-3	CASSESWDTQYF	TGTGCCAGCAGTGAATCATGGGATACGCAGTATTTT
TRBV10-3	20	TRBD2	NA	TRBJ2-1	CAISESRVSGRGTFLDEQFF	TGTGCCATCAGTGAGTCGAGAGTTAGCGGGAGGGGAACCTTTTTGGATGAGCAGTTCTTC
TRBV7-9	16	TRBD1	NA	TRBJ2-4	CASSPWTGLAKNIQYF	TGTGCCAGCAGCCCCTGGACAGGTTTAGCCAAAAACATTCAGTACTTC
TRBV21-1	15	NA	NA	TRBJ2-1	CASSRGTSGSYEQFF	TGTGCCAGCAGCAGGGGGACTAGCGGGAGCTATGAGCAGTTCTTC
TRBV27	14	NA	NA	TRBJ2-7	CASSFGGTGYEQYF	TGTGCCAGCAGTTTTGGGGGAACGGGCTACGAGCAGTACTTC
TRBV28	16	TRBD2	NA	TRBJ2-5	CASRPPGLASAETQYF	TGTGCCAGCAGACCACCGGGACTAGCTTCCGCGGAGACCCAGTACTTC
TRBV9	16	TRBD2	NA	TRBJ2-1	CASSVIGTSGINEQFF	TGTGCCAGCAGCGTAATCGGGACTAGCGGTATCAATGAGCAGTTCTTC